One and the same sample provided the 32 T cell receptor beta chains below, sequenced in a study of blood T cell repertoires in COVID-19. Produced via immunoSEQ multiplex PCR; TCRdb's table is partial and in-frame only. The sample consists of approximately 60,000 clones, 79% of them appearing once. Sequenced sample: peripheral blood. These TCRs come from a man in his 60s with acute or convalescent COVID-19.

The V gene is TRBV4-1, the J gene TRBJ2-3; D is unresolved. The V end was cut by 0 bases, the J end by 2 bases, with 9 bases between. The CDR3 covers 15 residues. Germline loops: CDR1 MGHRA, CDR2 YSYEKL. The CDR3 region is CASSQDRGTTDTQYF. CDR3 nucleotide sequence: TGCGCCAGCAGCCAAGACCGCGGAACCACAGATACGCAGTATTTT.

CDR3 DNA sequence: TGTGCCAGCAGTAGAGGGGGCGTCTCCTACGAGCAGTACTTC. This translates into CASSRGGVSYEQYF. The gene calls are TRBV28 and TRBJ2-7; 7 positions agree with TRBD1. Germline CDR1 and CDR2: MDHEN and SYDVKM. The CDR3 spans 14 residues. J gave up 0 bases and V 5 bases, and 4 bases lay outside the gene matches.

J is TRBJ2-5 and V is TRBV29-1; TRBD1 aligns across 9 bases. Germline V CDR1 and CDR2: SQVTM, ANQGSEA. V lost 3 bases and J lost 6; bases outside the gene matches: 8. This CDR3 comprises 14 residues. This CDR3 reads CSVDKDRGGKTQYF. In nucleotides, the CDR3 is TGCAGCGTTGATAAGGACAGGGGTGGAAAGACCCAGTACTTC.

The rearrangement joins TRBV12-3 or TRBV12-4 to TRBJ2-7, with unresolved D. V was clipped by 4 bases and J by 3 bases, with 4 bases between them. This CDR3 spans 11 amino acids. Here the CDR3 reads CASSSYYEQYF. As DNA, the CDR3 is TGTGCCAGCAGTTCCTACTACGAGCAGTACTTC.

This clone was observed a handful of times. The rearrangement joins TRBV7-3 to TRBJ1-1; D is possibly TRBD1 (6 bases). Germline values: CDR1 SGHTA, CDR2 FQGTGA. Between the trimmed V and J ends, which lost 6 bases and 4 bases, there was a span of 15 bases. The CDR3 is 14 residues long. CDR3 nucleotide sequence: TGTGCCAGCAGTCTAGGGGGTGGCGGCACTGAAGCTTTCTTT. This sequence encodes CASSLGGGGTEAFF.

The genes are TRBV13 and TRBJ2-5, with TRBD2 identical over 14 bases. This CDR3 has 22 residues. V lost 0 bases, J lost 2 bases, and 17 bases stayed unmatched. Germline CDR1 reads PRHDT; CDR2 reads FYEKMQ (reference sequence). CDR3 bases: TGTGCCAGCAGCTTAGGCCCATCTATACCGGGACTAGCGGGGGATTTACAAGAGACCCAGTACTTC. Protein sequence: CASSLGPSIPGLAGDLQETQYF.

For the CDR3, the DNA is TGTGCCAGCAGCCGCGAAGGACTAGCGGTGGGGCAGTTCTTC. This sequence encodes CASSREGLAVGQFF. This sequence joins TRBV7-2 and TRBJ2-1; 10 bases fit TRBD2. Germline V gives CDR1 SGHTA, CDR2 FQGNSA. The junction had 10 bases not matched to a gene; V was cut back by 5 bases and J by 12 bases. The CDR3 runs to 14 residues.

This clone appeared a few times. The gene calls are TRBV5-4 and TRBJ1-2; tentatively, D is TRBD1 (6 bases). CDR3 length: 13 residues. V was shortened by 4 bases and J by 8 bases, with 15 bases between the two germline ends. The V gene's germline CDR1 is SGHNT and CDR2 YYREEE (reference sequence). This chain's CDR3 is CASSVAGTQGYTF. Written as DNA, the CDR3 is TGTGCCAGCAGCGTAGCCGGGACACAGGGCTACACCTTC.

DNA for the CDR3: TGTGCCATCAGTGATCTCCCCGGCTACGAGCAGTACTTC. Encoded protein: CAISDLPGYEQYF. This chain joins TRBV10-3 and TRBJ2-7, with D uncertain. V lost 3 bases to trimming and J lost 3 bases, with 9 bases between them. The CDR3 spans 13 residues. CDR1 is ENHRY, CDR2 SYGVKD, per germline.

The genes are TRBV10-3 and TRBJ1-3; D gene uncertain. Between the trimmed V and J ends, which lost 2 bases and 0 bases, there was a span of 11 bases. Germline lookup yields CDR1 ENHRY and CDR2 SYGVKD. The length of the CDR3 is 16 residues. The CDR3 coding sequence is TGTGCCATCAGTGAGCCGTCTTCGAGCTCTGGAAACACCATATATTTT. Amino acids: CAISEPSSSSGNTIYF.

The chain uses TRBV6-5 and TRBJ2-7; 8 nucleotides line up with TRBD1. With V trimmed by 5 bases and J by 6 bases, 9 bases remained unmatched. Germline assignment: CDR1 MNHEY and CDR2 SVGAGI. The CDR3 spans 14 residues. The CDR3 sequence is CASSLGITGGEQYF. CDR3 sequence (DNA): TGTGCCAGCAGTCTGGGGATAACAGGGGGCGAGCAGTACTTC.

CDR3: CASSVGFEASNEQFF. The CDR3 DNA sequence: TGTGCCAGCAGCGTAGGTTTTGAGGCGAGTAATGAGCAGTTCTTC. The V gene is TRBV9, the J gene TRBJ2-1; D not resolved. The length of the CDR3 is 15 residues. Trimming stripped 0 bases from V and 7 bases from J, with 14 bases between. CDR1 SGDLS and CDR2 YYNGEE come from the germline V gene.

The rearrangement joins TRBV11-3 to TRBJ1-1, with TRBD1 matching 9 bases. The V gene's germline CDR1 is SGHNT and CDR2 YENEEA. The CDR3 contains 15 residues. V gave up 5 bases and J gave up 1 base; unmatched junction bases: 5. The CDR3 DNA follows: TGTGCCAGCAGCCCACAGGGGGCGGGGAACACTGAAGCTTTCTTT. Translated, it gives CASSPQGAGNTEAFF.

This CDR3 reads CASSSSVAGEQFF. DNA for the CDR3: TGTGCCAGCAGCTCCTCAGTAGCGGGCGAGCAGTTCTTC. This chain connects TRBV5-4 to TRBJ2-1; 7 nucleotides align to TRBD2. Germline CDR1 reads SGHNT; CDR2 reads YYREEE (reference sequence). CDR3 length equals 13 residues. Trimming took 3 bases from V and 10 from J; bases not matched to a gene: 7.

CDR3 bases: TGTGCCAGCAGTTCGACAGGGGGATATAATTCACCCCTCCACTTT. Protein product: CASSSTGGYNSPLHF. V and J are TRBV6-5 and TRBJ1-6; 9 nucleotides line up with TRBD1. This CDR3 has 15 residues. Germline loops: CDR1 MNHEY, CDR2 SVGAGI. After removal of 4 bases from V and 4 bases from J, the junction contained 2 bases not matched to a gene.

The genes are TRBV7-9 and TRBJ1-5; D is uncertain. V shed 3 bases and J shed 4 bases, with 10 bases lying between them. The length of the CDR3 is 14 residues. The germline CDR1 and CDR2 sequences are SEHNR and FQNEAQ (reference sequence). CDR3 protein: CASSLDSNNQPQHF. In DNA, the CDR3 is TGTGCCAGCAGCTTGGACTCGAATAATCAGCCCCAGCATTTT.

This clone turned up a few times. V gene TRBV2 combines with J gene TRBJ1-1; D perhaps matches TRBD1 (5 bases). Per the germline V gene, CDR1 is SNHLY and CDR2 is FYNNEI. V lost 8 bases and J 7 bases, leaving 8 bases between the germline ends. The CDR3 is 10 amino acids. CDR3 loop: CASGDYEAFF. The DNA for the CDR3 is TGTGCCAGCGGGGACTATGAAGCTTTCTTT.

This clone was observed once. CDR3 sequence (DNA): TGTGCCAGCTCCCCGCCGAGGGAGGGTTCTGGCTACACCTTC. Translated: CASSPPREGSGYTF. The rearrangement links TRBV18 to TRBJ1-2; no clear D. Trimming left V 6 bases short and J 7 bases short, with 18 bases between. CDR1 is KGHSH and CDR2 is LQKENI in the germline V gene. The CDR3 runs 14 residues.

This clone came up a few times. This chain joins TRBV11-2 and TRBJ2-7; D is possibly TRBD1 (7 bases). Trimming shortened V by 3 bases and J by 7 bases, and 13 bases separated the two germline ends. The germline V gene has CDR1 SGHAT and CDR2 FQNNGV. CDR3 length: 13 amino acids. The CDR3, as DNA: TGTGCCAGCAGCTTGGAGGGGGCTAATGAGCAGTACTTC. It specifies CASSLEGANEQYF.

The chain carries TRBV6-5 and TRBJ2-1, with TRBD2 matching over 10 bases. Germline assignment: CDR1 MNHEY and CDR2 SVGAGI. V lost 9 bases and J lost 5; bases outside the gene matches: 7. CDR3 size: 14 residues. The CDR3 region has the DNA TGTGCCAGTATAGCGGGGGGAGGGAACAATGAGCAGTTCTTC. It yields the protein CASIAGGGNNEQFF.

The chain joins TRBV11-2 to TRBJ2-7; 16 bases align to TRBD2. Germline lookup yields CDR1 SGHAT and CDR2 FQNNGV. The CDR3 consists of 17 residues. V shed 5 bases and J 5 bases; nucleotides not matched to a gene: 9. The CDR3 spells CASSPRPGLAGGNEQYF. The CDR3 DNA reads TGTGCCAGCAGCCCCCGGCCGGGACTAGCGGGGGGGAACGAGCAGTACTTC. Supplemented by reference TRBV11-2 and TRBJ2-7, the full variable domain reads EAGVAQSPRYKIIEKRQSVAFWCNPISGHATLYWYQQILGQGPKLLIQFQNNGVVDDSQLPKDRFSAERLKGVDSTLKIQPAKLEDSAVYLCASSPRPGLAGGNEQYFGPGTRLTVT.

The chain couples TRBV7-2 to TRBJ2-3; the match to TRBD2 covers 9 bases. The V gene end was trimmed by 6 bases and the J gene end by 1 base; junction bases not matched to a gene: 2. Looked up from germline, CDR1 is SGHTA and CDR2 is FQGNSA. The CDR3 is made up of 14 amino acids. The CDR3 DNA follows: TGTGCCAGCAGGCGGGGGGGCGGCACAGATACGCAGTATTTT. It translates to CASRRGGGTDTQYF.

The CDR3: CASSSGGQTQYF. The CDR3 coding sequence is TGTGCCAGCAGCTCAGGGGGGCAGACCCAGTACTTC. V is TRBV11-2 and J is TRBJ2-5; D possibly corresponds to TRBD1 (7 bases). This CDR3 is 12 amino acids long. Germline V gene sequence: CDR1 SGHAT, CDR2 FQNNGV. Trimming left V 4 bases short and J 6 bases short, with 9 bases between.

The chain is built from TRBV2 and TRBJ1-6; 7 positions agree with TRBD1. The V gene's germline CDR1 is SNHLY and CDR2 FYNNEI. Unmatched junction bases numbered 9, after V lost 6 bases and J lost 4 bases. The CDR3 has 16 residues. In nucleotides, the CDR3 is TGTGCCAGCAGCTTATCGGGACAGCTTTATAATTCACCCCTCCACTTT. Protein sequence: CASSLSGQLYNSPLHF.

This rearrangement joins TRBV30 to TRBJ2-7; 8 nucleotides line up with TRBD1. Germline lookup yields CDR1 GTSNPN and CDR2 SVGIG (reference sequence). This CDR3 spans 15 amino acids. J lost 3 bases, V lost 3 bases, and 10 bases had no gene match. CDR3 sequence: CAWRDRGSSYYEQYF. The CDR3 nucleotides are TGTGCCTGGAGAGACAGGGGTAGTTCTTACTACGAGCAGTACTTC. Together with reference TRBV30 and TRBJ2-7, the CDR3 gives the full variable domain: SQTIHQWPATLVQPVGSPLSLECTVEGTSNPNLYWYRQAAGRGLQLLFYSVGIGQISSEVPQNLSASRPQDRQFILSSKKLLLSDSGFYLCAWRDRGSSYYEQYFGPGTRLTVT.

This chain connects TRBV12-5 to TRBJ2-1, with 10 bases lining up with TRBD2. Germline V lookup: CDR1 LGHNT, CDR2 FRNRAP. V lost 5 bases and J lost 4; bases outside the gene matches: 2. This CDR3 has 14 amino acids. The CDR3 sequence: CASGERGGYNEQFF. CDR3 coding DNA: TGTGCTAGTGGTGAGCGGGGGGGATACAATGAGCAGTTCTTC.

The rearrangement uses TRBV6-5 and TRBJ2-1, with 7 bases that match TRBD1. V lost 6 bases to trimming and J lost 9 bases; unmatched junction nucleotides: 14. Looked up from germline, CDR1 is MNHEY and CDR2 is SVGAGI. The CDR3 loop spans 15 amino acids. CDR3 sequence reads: CASSNDRASMGEQFF. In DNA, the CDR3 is TGTGCCAGCAGCAATGACAGGGCATCGATGGGTGAGCAGTTCTTC.

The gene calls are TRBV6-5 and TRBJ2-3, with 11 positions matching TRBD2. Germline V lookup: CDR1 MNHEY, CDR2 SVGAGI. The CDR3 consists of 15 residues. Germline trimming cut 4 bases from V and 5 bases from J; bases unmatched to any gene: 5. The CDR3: CASSFTSGGRDTQYF. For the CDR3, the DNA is TGTGCCAGCAGTTTTACTAGCGGGGGAAGAGATACGCAGTATTTT.

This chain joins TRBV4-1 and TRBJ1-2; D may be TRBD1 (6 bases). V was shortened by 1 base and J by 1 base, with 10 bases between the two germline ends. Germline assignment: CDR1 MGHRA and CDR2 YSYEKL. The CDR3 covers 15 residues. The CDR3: CASSQGDIDNYGYTF. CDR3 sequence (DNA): TGCGCCAGCAGCCAAGGGGACATAGATAACTATGGCTACACCTTC.

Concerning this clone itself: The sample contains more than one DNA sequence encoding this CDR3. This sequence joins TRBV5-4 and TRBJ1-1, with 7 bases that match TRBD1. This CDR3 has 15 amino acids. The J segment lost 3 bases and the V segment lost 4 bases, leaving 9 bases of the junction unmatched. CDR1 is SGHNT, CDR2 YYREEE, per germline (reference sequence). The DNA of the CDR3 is TGTGCCAGCAGCCTAGGGCGACAGGGCTACACTGAAGCTTTCTTT. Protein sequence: CASSLGRQGYTEAFF.

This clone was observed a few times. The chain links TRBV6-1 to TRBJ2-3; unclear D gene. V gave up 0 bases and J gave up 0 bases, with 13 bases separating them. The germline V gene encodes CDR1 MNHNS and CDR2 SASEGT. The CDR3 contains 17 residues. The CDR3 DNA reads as TGTGCCAGCAGTGAAGCCTCTATTTCACCTAGCACAGATACGCAGTATTTT. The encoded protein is CASSEASISPSTDTQYF.

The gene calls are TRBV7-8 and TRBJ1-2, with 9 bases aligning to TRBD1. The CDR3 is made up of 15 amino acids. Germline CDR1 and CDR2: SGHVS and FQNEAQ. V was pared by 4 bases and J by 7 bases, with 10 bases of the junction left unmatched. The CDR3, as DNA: TGTGCCAGCAGCTCCGACCGGGACAGGGTAGCTGGCTACACCTTC. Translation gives CASSSDRDRVAGYTF. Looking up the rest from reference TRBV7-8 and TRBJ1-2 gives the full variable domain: GAGVSQSPRYKVAKRGQDVALRCDPISGHVSLFWYQQALGQGPEFLTYFQNEAQLDKSGLPSDRFFAERPEGSVSTLKIQRTQQEDSAVYLCASSSDRDRVAGYTFGSGTRLTVV.